This TCR beta chain was retrieved from a study of blood T cell repertoires in COVID-19. The CDR3 spans 19 residues. With V trimmed by 0 bases and J by 0 bases, 11 bases remained unmatched. Per the germline V gene, CDR1 is LNHDA and CDR2 is SQIVND (reference sequence). Only in-frame clones appear in the TCRdb table, and some are missing; sequencing was by immunoSEQ multiplex PCR. There are over 200,000 clones in the sample; about 93% occur only once, and around 0.84% lies in the top ten. Sequences were obtained from peripheral blood. The source is a man aged 55 to 70 with COVID-19, enrolled during active disease. The V gene is TRBV19, the J gene TRBJ2-3; 8 bases fit TRBD1. The CDR3 nucleotides read TGTGCCAGTAGTATAGACCCCGCACCTGGGACAGGCAGCACAGATACGCAGTATTTT. Protein sequence: CASSIDPAPGTGSTDTQYF. Together with reference TRBV19 and TRBJ2-3, the CDR3 gives the full variable domain: DGGITQSPKYLFRKEGQNVTLSCEQNLNHDAMYWYRQDPGQGLRLIYYSQIVNDFQKGDIAEGYSVSREKKESFPLTVTSAQKNPTAFYLCASSIDPAPGTGSTDTQYFGPGTRLTVL.